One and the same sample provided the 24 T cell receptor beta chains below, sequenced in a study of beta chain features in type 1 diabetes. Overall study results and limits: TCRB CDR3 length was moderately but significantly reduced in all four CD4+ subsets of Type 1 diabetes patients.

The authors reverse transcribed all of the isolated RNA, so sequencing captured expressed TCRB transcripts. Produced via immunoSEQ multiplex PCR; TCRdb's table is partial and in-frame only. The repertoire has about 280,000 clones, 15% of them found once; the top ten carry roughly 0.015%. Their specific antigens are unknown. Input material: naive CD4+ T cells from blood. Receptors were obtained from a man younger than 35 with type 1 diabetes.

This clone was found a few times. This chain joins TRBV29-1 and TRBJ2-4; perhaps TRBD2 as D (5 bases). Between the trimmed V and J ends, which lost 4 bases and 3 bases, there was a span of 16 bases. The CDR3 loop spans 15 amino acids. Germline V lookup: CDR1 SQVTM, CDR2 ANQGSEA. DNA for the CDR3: TGCAGCGTTGGATTACTAGGGTTGGGCAAAAACATTCAGTACTTC. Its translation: CSVGLLGLGKNIQYF.

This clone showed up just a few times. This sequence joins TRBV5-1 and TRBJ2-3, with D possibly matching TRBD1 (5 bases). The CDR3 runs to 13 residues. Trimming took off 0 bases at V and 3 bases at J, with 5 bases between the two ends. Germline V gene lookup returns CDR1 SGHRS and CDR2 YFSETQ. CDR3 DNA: TGCGCCAGCAGCTTGGGACAGACAGATACGCAGTATTTT. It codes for CASSLGQTDTQYF.

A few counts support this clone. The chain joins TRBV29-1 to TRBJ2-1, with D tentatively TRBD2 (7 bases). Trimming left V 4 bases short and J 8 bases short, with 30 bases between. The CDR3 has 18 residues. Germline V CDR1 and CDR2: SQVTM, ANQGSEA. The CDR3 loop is CSVGRWGGPHRSMDEQFF. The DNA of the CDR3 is TGCAGCGTTGGGCGATGGGGGGGCCCGCATAGAAGTATGGATGAGCAGTTCTTC.

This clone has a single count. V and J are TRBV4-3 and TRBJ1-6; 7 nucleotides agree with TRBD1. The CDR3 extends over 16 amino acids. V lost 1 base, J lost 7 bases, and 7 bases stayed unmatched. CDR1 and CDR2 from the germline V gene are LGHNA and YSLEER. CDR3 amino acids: CASSQGVPGQNSPLHF. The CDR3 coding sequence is TGCGCCAGCAGCCAAGGAGTCCCGGGACAGAATTCACCCCTCCACTTT.

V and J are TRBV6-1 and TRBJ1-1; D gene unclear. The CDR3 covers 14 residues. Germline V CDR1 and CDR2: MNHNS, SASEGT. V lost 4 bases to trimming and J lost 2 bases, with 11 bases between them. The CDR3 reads CASSVVTGNTEAFF. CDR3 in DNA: TGTGCCAGCAGTGTTGTAACGGGAAACACTGAAGCTTTCTTT.

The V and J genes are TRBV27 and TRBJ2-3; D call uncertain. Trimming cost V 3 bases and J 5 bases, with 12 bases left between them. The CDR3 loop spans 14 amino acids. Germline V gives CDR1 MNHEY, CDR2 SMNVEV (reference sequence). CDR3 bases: TGTGCCAGCAGTTTCCCCTCATCGGTAGATACGCAGTATTTT. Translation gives CASSFPSSVDTQYF.

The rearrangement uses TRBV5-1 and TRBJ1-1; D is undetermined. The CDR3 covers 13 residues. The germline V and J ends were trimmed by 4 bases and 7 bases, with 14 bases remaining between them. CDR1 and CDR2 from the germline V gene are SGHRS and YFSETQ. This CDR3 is CASSERESYEAFF. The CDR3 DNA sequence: TGCGCCAGCAGCGAACGCGAAAGTTATGAAGCTTTCTTT.

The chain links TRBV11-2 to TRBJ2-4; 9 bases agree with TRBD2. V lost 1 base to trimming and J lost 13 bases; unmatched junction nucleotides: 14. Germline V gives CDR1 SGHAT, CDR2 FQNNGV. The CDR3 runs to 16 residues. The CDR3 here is CASSLVGMGGGAEQYF. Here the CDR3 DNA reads TGTGCCAGCAGCTTAGTCGGGATGGGCGGGGGGGCCGAACAGTACTTC.

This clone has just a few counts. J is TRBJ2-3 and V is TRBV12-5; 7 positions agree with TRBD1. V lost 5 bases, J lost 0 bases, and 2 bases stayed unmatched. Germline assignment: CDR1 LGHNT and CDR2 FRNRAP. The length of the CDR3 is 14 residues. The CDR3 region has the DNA TGTGCTAGTGGTCCGGGACAGAGCACAGATACGCAGTATTTT. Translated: CASGPGQSTDTQYF. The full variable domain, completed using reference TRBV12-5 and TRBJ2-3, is DARVTQTPRHKVTEMGQEVTMRCQPILGHNTVFWYRQTMMQGLELLAYFRNRAPLDDSGMPKDRFSAEMPDATLATLKIQPSEPRDSAVYFCASGPGQSTDTQYFGPGTRLTVL.

DNA of the CDR3: TGTGCCAGCACAGGACAGGCCTACGAGCAGTACTTC. It is translated as CASTGQAYEQYF. This chain links TRBV28 with TRBJ2-7; 7 nucleotides agree with TRBD1. CDR1 is MDHEN, CDR2 SYDVKM, per germline. The CDR3 spans 12 residues. V lost 7 bases and J lost 2; bases outside the gene matches: 2.

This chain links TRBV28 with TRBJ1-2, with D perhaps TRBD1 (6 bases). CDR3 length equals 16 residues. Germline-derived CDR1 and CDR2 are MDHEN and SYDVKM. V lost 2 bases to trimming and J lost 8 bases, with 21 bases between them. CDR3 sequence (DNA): TGTGCCAGCAGTTTAAGTCTCGCTGGCAGCACAGGGGGCTACACCTTC. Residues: CASSLSLAGSTGGYTF.

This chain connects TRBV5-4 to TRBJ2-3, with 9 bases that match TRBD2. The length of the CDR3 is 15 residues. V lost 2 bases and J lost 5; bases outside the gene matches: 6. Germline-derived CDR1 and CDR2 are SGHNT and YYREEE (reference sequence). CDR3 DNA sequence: TGTGCCAGCAGCTTTAGCGGGAGAACGGGAGATACGCAGTATTTT. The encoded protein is CASSFSGRTGDTQYF.

The DNA for the CDR3 is TGTGCCAGCAACAGTTACAACACCGGGGAGCTGTTTTTT. Translated: CASNSYNTGELFF. The gene calls are TRBV11-2 and TRBJ2-2; no firm D call. V shed 7 bases and J shed 2 bases, with 8 bases lying between them. The CDR3 sequence is 13 residues long. CDR1 and CDR2 from the germline V gene are SGHAT and FQNNGV.

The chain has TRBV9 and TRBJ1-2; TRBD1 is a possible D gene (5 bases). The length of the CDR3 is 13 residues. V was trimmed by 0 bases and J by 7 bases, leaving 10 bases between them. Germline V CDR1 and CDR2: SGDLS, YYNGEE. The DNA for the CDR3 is TGTGCCAGCAGCGTAGCGAGGGACTCTGGCTACACCTTC. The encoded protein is CASSVARDSGYTF. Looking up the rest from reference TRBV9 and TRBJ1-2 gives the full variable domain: DSGVTQTPKHLITATGQRVTLRCSPRSGDLSVYWYQQSLDQGLQFLIQYYNGEERAKGNILERFSAQQFPDLHSELNLSSLELGDSALYFCASSVARDSGYTFGSGTRLTVV.

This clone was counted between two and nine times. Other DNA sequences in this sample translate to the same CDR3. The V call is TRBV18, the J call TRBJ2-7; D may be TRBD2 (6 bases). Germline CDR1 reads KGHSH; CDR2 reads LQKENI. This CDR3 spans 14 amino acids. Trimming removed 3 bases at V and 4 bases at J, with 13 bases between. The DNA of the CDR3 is TGTGCCAGCTCACCCCTTGGGGGGTCTTACGAGCAGTACTTC. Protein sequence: CASSPLGGSYEQYF.

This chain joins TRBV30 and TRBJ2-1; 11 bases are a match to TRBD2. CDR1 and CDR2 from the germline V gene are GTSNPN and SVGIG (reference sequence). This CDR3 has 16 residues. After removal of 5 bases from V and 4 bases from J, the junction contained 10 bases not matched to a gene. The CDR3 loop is CAWGTGLAGGYNEQFF. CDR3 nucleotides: TGTGCCTGGGGCACAGGGTTAGCGGGGGGGTACAATGAGCAGTTCTTC.

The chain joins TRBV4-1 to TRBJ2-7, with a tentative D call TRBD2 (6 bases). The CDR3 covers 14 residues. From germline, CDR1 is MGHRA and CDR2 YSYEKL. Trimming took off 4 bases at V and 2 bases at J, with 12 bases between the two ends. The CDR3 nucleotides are TGCGCCAGCAGCCCGGGAGCTATTCCCTACGAGCAGTACTTC. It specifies CASSPGAIPYEQYF.

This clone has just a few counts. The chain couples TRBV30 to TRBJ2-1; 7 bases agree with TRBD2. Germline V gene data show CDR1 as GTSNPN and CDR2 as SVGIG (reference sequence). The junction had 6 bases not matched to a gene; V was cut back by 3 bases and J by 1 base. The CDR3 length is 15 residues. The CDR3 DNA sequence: TGTGCCTGGAGCACACTAGCGCGTTCCTACAATGAGCAGTTCTTC. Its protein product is CAWSTLARSYNEQFF.

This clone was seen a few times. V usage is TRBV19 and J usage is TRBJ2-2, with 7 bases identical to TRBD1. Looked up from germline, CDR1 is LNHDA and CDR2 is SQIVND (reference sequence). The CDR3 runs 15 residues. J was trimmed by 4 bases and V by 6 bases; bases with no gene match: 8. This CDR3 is CASSVLTGATGELFF. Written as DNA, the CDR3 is TGTGCCAGTAGCGTTTTAACAGGGGCCACCGGGGAGCTGTTTTTT.

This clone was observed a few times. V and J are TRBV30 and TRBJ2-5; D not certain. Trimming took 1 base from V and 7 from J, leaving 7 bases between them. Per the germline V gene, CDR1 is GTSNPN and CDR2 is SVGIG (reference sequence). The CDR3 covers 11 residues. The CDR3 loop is CAWSALGTQYF. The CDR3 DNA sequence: TGTGCCTGGAGTGCCCTAGGGACCCAGTACTTC.

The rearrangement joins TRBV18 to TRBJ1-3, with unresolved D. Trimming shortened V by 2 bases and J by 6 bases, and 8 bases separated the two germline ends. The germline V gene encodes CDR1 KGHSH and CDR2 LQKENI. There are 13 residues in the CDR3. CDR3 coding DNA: TGTGCCAGCTCACCAGGGCCTGAAAACACCATATATTTT. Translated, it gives CASSPGPENTIYF. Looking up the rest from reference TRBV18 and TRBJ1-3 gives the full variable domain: NAGVMQNPRHLVRRRGQEARLRCSPMKGHSHVYWYRQLPEEGLKFMVYLQKENIIDESGMPKERFSAEFPKEGPSILRIQQVVRGDSAAYFCASSPGPENTIYFGEGSWLTVV.

CDR3 amino acids: CASKPGWTKREHQETQYF. Written as DNA, the CDR3 is TGTGCCAGTAAGCCGGGTTGGACTAAGCGGGAACACCAAGAGACCCAGTACTTC. The V gene is TRBV19, the J gene TRBJ2-5, with TRBD2 matching over 7 bases. Germline V gene sequence: CDR1 LNHDA, CDR2 SQIVND (reference sequence). After removal of 7 bases from V and 0 bases from J, the junction contained 17 bases not matched to a gene. This CDR3 contains 18 residues.

The CDR3 sequence: CSVESGSSTDTQYF. The CDR3 DNA reads TGCAGCGTTGAATCGGGGTCTAGCACAGATACGCAGTATTTT. The V gene is TRBV29-1, the J gene TRBJ2-3, with D possibly TRBD2 on 5 matching bases. Deletions cut 2 bases from V and 0 bases from J, with 9 bases between. This CDR3 has 14 residues. From germline, CDR1 is SQVTM and CDR2 ANQGSEA.

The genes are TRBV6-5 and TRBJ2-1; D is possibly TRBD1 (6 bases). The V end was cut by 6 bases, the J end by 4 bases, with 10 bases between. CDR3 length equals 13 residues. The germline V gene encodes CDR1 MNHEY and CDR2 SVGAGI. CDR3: CASRRTAYNEQFF. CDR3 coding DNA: TGTGCCAGCAGGAGGACAGCTTACAATGAGCAGTTCTTC.